These T cell receptor beta chains were read from a single sample in a study of blood T cell repertoires in COVID-19. Assay: immunoSEQ multiplex PCR; the TCRdb copy retains only in-frame clones and omits some. This sample yields around 100,000 clones, of which approximately 88% are seen a single time; roughly 4.1% belongs to the top ten. The sequenced sample consisted of peripheral blood. Every receptor here comes from a human donor in a cohort sampled during active COVID-19. Each CDR3 is given with its conserved first and last residue. The D gene is left open where the match is weak. Only some rows state a clone size, as once, few, many or a class for expanded clones.

v_gene	d_gene	abundance	j_gene	CDR3nt	CDR3aa
TRBV5-1	-	once	TRBJ2-7	TGCGCCAGCAGCTTGTACGGGAATAACTACGAGCAGTACTTC	CASSLYGNNYEQYF
TRBV7-3	TRBD1	-	TRBJ1-2	TGTGCCAGCAGCGCCCGGGGACAGGGAGGGAGCTACACCTTC	CASSARGQGGSYTF
TRBV5-1	-	-	TRBJ2-5	TGCGCCAGCAGCCCACAGGGCAGACAAGAGACCCAGTACTTC	CASSPQGRQETQYF
TRBV4-2	TRBD1	-	TRBJ2-1	TGTGCCAGCAGCCACAGACAGGGGGCCTACAATGAGCAGTTCTTC	CASSHRQGAYNEQFF
TRBV19	-	-	TRBJ1-2	TGTGCCAGTAGTACGGCGGCCAGTTGGGGCCACTATGGCTACACCTTC	CASSTAASWGHYGYTF
TRBV4-3	-	once	TRBJ2-2	TGCGCCAGCAGCCAAGATGCGATAGCGAACACCGGGGAGCTGTTTTTT	CASSQDAIANTGELFF
TRBV4-2	-	-	TRBJ1-6	TGTGCCAGCAGCCAAGAGCGGCATTCACCCCTCCACTTT	CASSQERHSPLHF
TRBV4-1	-	-	TRBJ2-1	TGCGCCAGCAGCTGGGGGGGCGCGTCCTACAATGAGCAGTTCTTC	CASSWGGASYNEQFF
TRBV5-1	-	-	TRBJ1-1	TGCGCCAGCAGCTTGGGGCCTGCGAACACTGAAGCTTTCTTT	CASSLGPANTEAFF
TRBV28	TRBD2	-	TRBJ2-5	TGTGCCAGCAGAGAGGGTCCCGGGGGGGGTGAGACCCAGTACTTC	CASREGPGGGETQYF
TRBV11-2	-	-	TRBJ1-1	TGTGCCAGCAGCTTAACGACAGTTAACACTGAAGCTTTCTTT	CASSLTTVNTEAFF
TRBV18	-	-	TRBJ2-5	TGTGCCAGCTCACCGGGCATCCTCCAAGAGACCCAGTACTTC	CASSPGILQETQYF
TRBV4-2	-	-	TRBJ2-2	TGTGCCAGCAGCCAAGATCAGGGGACGGTGAACACCGGGGAGCTGTTTTTT	CASSQDQGTVNTGELFF
TRBV7-9	-	-	TRBJ1-6	TGTGCCAGCAGCTTGACCGCGGGGGATAATTCACCCCTCCACTTT	CASSLTAGDNSPLHF
TRBV19	TRBD1	-	TRBJ1-1	TGTGCCAGTAAAGAACAGGGGAGCACTGAAGCTTTCTTT	CASKEQGSTEAFF
TRBV10-3	-	-	TRBJ1-5	TGTGCCATCAGTGACGGCAGGGTAGATCAGCCCCAGCATTTT	CAISDGRVDQPQHF
TRBV9	TRBD1	-	TRBJ1-2	TGTGCCAGCAGCGCGGGGGATGACAGGGAAAGGGGCTACACCTTC	CASSAGDDRERGYTF
TRBV9	TRBD1	-	TRBJ2-1	TGTGCCAGCAGCGTTACAGGGGGTCCCTACAATGAGCAGTTCTTC	CASSVTGGPYNEQFF
TRBV5-6	-	-	TRBJ2-2	TGTGCCAGCAGCTTAGGTCCGCAGGGAAACACCGGGGAGCTGTTTTTT	CASSLGPQGNTGELFF
TRBV11-2	-	-	TRBJ1-1	TGTGCCAGCAGTTACGACAGGCGCACTGAAGCTTTCTTT	CASSYDRRTEAFF